The rows below give T cell receptor beta chains drawn from one sample of a study of monozygotic twins with cystic fibrosis. TCRdb's table, derived via immunoSEQ multiplex PCR, lists solely in-frame clones and lacks some. The sample lists 15,000 or so clones; roughly 85% were seen once. Source material: blood. Source of these receptors: a boy younger than 18 with cystic fibrosis. Each CDR3 is given with its conserved first and last residue. The D gene is left open where the match is weak. The listing skips clone size in some rows; elsewhere it reads once, few, many or a size class.

V	size	D	J	DNA	CDR3
TRBV28	.	.	TRBJ2-6	TGTGCCAGCAGCCGGACACCGTACTCCTCTGGGGCCAACGTCCTGACTTTC	CASSRTPYSSGANVLTF
TRBV9	.	.	TRBJ2-2	TGTGCCAGCAGCACCCGGACCGGAATGGGCACCGGGGAGCTGTTTTTT	CASSTRTGMGTGELFF
TRBV6-1	.	.	TRBJ1-4	TGTGCCAGCAGTGAACTGGGGCCTGGACACGTTAATGAAAAACTGTTTTTT	CASSELGPGHVNEKLFF
TRBV30	.	.	TRBJ1-5	TGTGCCTGGAGTGTTAGGGGGAGCAATCAGCCCCAGCATTTT	CAWSVRGSNQPQHF
TRBV2	.	.	TRBJ2-5	TGTGCCAGCAAGGTGGAGGTAATGGAGACCCAGTACTTC	CASKVEVMETQYF
TRBV27	.	.	TRBJ1-1	TGTGCCAGCAGTTTACTGGCGGGGGCGAACACTGAAGCTTTCTTT	CASSLLAGANTEAFF
TRBV2	.	TRBD1	TRBJ2-3	TGTGCCAGCAGTTATCCGGGACAGTACACAGATACGCAGTATTTT	CASSYPGQYTDTQYF
TRBV27	.	TRBD1	TRBJ1-5	TGTGCCAGCAGTTTAGCGGGACAGGGGTTCCAGCCCCAGCATTTT	CASSLAGQGFQPQHF
TRBV30	once	.	TRBJ2-7	TGTGCCTGGAGTGAATCGGGCCACGAGCAGTACTTC	CAWSESGHEQYF
TRBV19	.	TRBD1	TRBJ1-2	TGTGCCAGTAGTGGACGAATGCGGACAGGGGGGTACTATGGCTACACCTTC	CASSGRMRTGGYYGYTF